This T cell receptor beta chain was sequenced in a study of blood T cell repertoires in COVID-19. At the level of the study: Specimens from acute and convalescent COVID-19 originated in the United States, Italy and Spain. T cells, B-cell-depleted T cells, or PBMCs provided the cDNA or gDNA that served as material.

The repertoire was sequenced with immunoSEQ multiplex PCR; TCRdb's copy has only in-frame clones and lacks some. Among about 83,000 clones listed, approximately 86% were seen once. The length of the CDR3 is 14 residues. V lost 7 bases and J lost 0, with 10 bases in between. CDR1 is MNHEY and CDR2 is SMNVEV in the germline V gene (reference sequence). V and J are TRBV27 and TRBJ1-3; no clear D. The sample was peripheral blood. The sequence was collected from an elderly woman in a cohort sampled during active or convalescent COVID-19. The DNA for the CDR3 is TGTGCCAGCATGGGCCAGCTCTCTGGAAACACCATATATTTT. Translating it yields CASMGQLSGNTIYF.